This T cell receptor (beta chain) was identified during a study of T cells after yellow fever vaccination. MiXCR, applied by TCRdb to the 5' RACE reads, yields one record per CDR3 protein. Of some 400,000 distinct CDR3 sequences in the sample, around 20% are singletons; the top ten hold 15% to 20%. Germline CDR1 is ENHRY and CDR2 is SYGVKD. CDR3 length equals 14 residues. V dropped 1 base and J dropped 7 bases, with 14 bases sitting between them. Findings and limits, study-wide: Post-booster samples contained most primary-vaccination clones (nearly 98% CD4, about 90% CD8).

About this clonotype: Its antigen is undetermined.

The TCR sequence derives from a man younger than 35 who received the YFV17D yellow fever vaccine. The chain is built from TRBV10-3 and TRBJ2-7, with D possibly matching TRBD2 (6 bases). The material was PBMCs, obtained before the yellow fever booster vaccination. In nucleotides, the CDR3 is TGTGCCATCAGTGAGTGGGAGAGGGCGGGGGAGCAGTACTTC. Translating gives CAISEWERAGEQYF.